These T cell receptor beta chains were read from a single sample in a study of cytomegalovirus exposure and HLA in healthy donors. Using immunoSEQ multiplex PCR, the repertoire was profiled, and TCRdb retains in-frame clones only, with some absent. Among 95,000 to 150,000 clones listed, about 74% were seen once. Sequencing was performed on PBMCs. The receptors come from a woman in her forties or fifties in good health and CMV-seropositive. CDR3s leave out the opening cysteine and the closing phenylalanine or tryptophan. Where a row states a size, it is once, few, many or the class of an expanded clone; other rows omit it.

v_gene	j_gene	abundance	CDR3aa
TRBV5-6	TRBJ1-2	-	ASSLRDRDDT
TRBV10-2	TRBJ2-3	once	ASSDWGETQGTDTQY
TRBV4-1	TRBJ1-1	few	ASSQAGLNTEAF
TRBV7-2	TRBJ2-5	-	ASSQSRETQY
TRBV5-4	TRBJ2-1	-	ASSIGQGRNEQF
TRBV11-2	-	-	ASSLGGVEQY
TRBV7-2	TRBJ2-1	-	ASSGRDRVYNEQF
TRBV6-6	TRBJ1-4	once	ASSYSSQGLNEF
TRBV4-1	TRBJ2-1	-	ASSQFSLAGADYNEQF
TRBV18	TRBJ2-7	-	ASSPPWTGGYEQY
TRBV6-1	TRBJ2-4	-	ASSRQGNIQY
TRBV19	TRBJ1-2	once	ASSPNSGPGASGGYT
TRBV4-3	TRBJ2-7	-	ASSQESQRGDYEQY
TRBV5-1	TRBJ2-1	few	ASSSPRTGVNEQF
TRBV18	TRBJ1-6	-	ASSLHALTGDNSPLH
TRBV12-5	TRBJ1-1	once	ASGSTAITEAF
TRBV7-8	TRBJ1-2	-	ASSYGQAHYGYT
TRBV10-2	TRBJ2-1	-	ASELRRGVSNEQF
TRBV7-2	TRBJ2-2	-	ASSLRVTQLGTGELF
TRBV5-1	TRBJ2-7	-	ASSPRPGPDEQY
TRBV7-3	TRBJ2-3	-	ASSRTSGGVDTQY
TRBV5-4	TRBJ2-5	-	ASRSRASGETQY
TRBV12-5	TRBJ2-3	once	ASGAGTGGGTDTQY
TRBV5-6	TRBJ2-7	-	ASSRGDRGYEQY
TRBV7-8	TRBJ1-5	few	ASSLARDQPQH
TRBV6-1	TRBJ1-4	-	ASSEALTAFNEKLF
TRBV30	TRBJ1-3	-	AWSIQEGNTIY
TRBV6-6	TRBJ2-6	-	ASSYSGEAGANVLT
TRBV4-1	TRBJ1-5	-	ASSPLGTEHSNQPQH